The 20 T cell receptor beta chains in this list originate from one sample, sequenced in a study of T cell responses to AZD1222 COVID-19 vaccine. Using immunoSEQ multiplex PCR, the repertoire was profiled, and TCRdb retains in-frame clones only, with some absent. The data show nearly 110,000 clones, with 90% seen just once and around 7.6% held by the top ten. This material consisted of peripheral blood, taken 28 days after the second AZD1222 dose. The source of these receptors is an adult who received the AZD1222 COVID-19 vaccine.

V is TRBV9 and J is TRBJ1-2; no firm D call. V lost 0 bases and J 6 bases, leaving 15 bases between the germline ends. The germline V gene encodes CDR1 SGDLS and CDR2 YYNGEE. The CDR3 length is 15 residues. The CDR3 here is CASSVGASPRDGYTF. The CDR3 coding sequence is TGTGCCAGCAGCGTAGGAGCGAGCCCCCGGGATGGCTACACCTTC.

The rearrangement links TRBV7-2 to TRBJ2-1; 8 nucleotides match TRBD2. CDR3 length: 16 residues. V lost 3 bases to trimming and J lost 4 bases; unmatched junction nucleotides: 8. The germline V gene encodes CDR1 SGHTA and CDR2 FQGNSA. The CDR3 sequence: CASSLSELAAYNEQFF. The CDR3 DNA reads as TGTGCCAGCAGCTTGTCCGAACTAGCGGCGTACAATGAGCAGTTCTTC.

The rearrangement links TRBV27 to TRBJ2-5; tentative D call: TRBD1 (6 bases). There are 17 residues in the CDR3. Germline lookup yields CDR1 MNHEY and CDR2 SMNVEV (reference sequence). Trimming cost V 3 bases and J 5 bases, with 22 bases left between them. The CDR3 protein is CASSFSPPLDSAETQYF. CDR3 DNA sequence: TGTGCCAGCAGTTTTAGCCCCCCTTTGGACAGTGCGGAGACCCAGTACTTC.

V usage is TRBV19 and J usage is TRBJ2-5; no clear D. CDR3 size: 15 residues. The germline V and J ends were trimmed by 8 bases and 0 bases, with 16 bases remaining between them. Germline V gene sequence: CDR1 LNHDA, CDR2 SQIVND (reference sequence). This chain's CDR3 is CASGVSATYQETQYF. In nucleotides, the CDR3 is TGTGCCAGTGGTGTGAGCGCAACGTACCAAGAGACCCAGTACTTC.

For the CDR3, the DNA is TGTGCCGCTAGTACGTCATTTGTGCAGCCCCAGCATTTT. It is translated as CAASTSFVQPQHF. V usage is TRBV19 and J usage is TRBJ1-5; D is undetermined. The V end lost 11 bases, the J end lost 7 bases, and 18 bases lay between the germline ends. The germline V gene encodes CDR1 LNHDA and CDR2 SQIVND (reference sequence). This CDR3 region has 13 residues.

This clone was observed a single time. The rearrangement links TRBV11-2 to TRBJ2-7, with TRBD1 identical over 8 bases. Trimming cost V 5 bases and J 1 base; bases outside gene matches: 10. CDR3 length: 16 residues. Germline V gene sequence: CDR1 SGHAT, CDR2 FQNNGV. This CDR3 reads CASSRGWDRTSYEQYF. The CDR3 nucleotides are TGTGCCAGCAGCCGGGGGTGGGACAGGACATCCTACGAGCAGTACTTC.

The rearrangement uses TRBV6-2 or TRBV6-3 and TRBJ2-1; 9 nucleotides agree with TRBD1. V lost 2 bases, J lost 9 bases, and 5 bases stayed unmatched. CDR1 and CDR2 (germline): MNHEY, SVGEGT. This CDR3 has 14 residues. The chain's CDR3 is CASSYGTGLSEQFF. The CDR3 DNA is TGTGCCAGCAGTTACGGGACAGGGTTGAGTGAGCAGTTCTTC.

The rearrangement joins TRBV18 to TRBJ1-1, with 8 bases fitting TRBD1. Germline loops: CDR1 KGHSH, CDR2 LQKENI. The ends lost 5 bases at V and 3 bases at J; junction bases unmatched: 5. This CDR3 contains 14 residues. The CDR3: CASSAGGKDTEAFF. Here the CDR3 DNA reads TGTGCCAGCTCAGCAGGGGGCAAGGACACTGAAGCTTTCTTT.

CDR3 DNA: TGTGCCAGCAAACCGCGACAGGGCTCCTACAATGAGCAGTTCTTC. Translation: CASKPRQGSYNEQFF. The rearrangement uses TRBV6-5 and TRBJ2-1; 7 positions agree with TRBD1. This CDR3 spans 15 amino acids. J gave up 0 bases and V 7 bases, and 6 bases lay outside the gene matches. CDR1 MNHEY and CDR2 SVGAGI come from the germline V gene.

The CDR3 spells CASSPNPGTATGELFF. CDR3 nucleotide sequence: TGTGCCAGCAGTCCAAACCCCGGGACAGCTACCGGGGAGCTGTTTTTT. This chain links TRBV6-4 with TRBJ2-2; 7 nucleotides line up with TRBD1. The junction had 11 bases not matched to a gene; V was cut back by 5 bases and J by 5 bases. The V gene's germline CDR1 is MRHNA and CDR2 SNTAGT. The CDR3 consists of 16 residues.

The rearrangement joins TRBV7-8 to TRBJ2-7, with D perhaps matching TRBD2 (5 bases). Germline V lookup: CDR1 SGHVS, CDR2 FQNEAQ. V was shortened by 2 bases and J by 4 bases, with 9 bases between the two germline ends. The CDR3 length is 13 residues. The CDR3 sequence: CASSLITGYEQYF. The CDR3 DNA sequence: TGTGCCAGCAGCTTAATCACGGGGTACGAGCAGTACTTC.

V is TRBV5-1 and J is TRBJ2-1; D is undetermined. The V end was cut by 1 base, the J end by 7 bases, with 9 bases between. The CDR3 totals 13 residues. Germline V gene data show CDR1 as SGHRS and CDR2 as YFSETQ. The chain's CDR3 is CASSLSLPNEQFF. CDR3 sequence (DNA): TGCGCCAGCAGCTTGTCACTCCCAAATGAGCAGTTCTTC.

The chain carries TRBV2 and TRBJ1-5; D is unresolved. V lost 3 bases and J 3 bases, leaving 15 bases between the germline ends. The CDR3 is 16 amino acids. CDR1 SNHLY and CDR2 FYNNEI come from the germline V gene. In nucleotides, the CDR3 is TGTGCCAGCAGTGACCCTCCTGACTCTCTCAATCAGCCCCAGCATTTT. This sequence encodes CASSDPPDSLNQPQHF.

The V call is TRBV9, the J call TRBJ1-2; TRBD1 agrees at 7 bases. This CDR3 region has 13 residues. V dropped 5 bases and J dropped 5; count of bases not matched to a gene: 6. From germline, CDR1 is SGDLS and CDR2 YYNGEE. The chain's CDR3 is CASSAGQIYGYTF. DNA of the CDR3: TGTGCCAGCAGTGCGGGACAGATTTATGGCTACACCTTC. The whole variable domain, filled in from reference TRBV9 and TRBJ1-2, reads DSGVTQTPKHLITATGQRVTLRCSPRSGDLSVYWYQQSLDQGLQFLIQYYNGEERAKGNILERFSAQQFPDLHSELNLSSLELGDSALYFCASSAGQIYGYTFGSGTRLTVV.

The genes are TRBV9 and TRBJ1-3; D unclear. The CDR3 sequence is 13 residues long. Trimming pared 2 bases from V and 1 base from J, leaving 4 bases between. Germline CDR1 and CDR2: SGDLS and YYNGEE. CDR3 nucleotides: TGTGCCAGCAGCGTCGGGTCTGGAAACACCATATATTTT. It yields the protein CASSVGSGNTIYF. The full variable domain, completed using reference TRBV9 and TRBJ1-3, is DSGVTQTPKHLITATGQRVTLRCSPRSGDLSVYWYQQSLDQGLQFLIQYYNGEERAKGNILERFSAQQFPDLHSELNLSSLELGDSALYFCASSVGSGNTIYFGEGSWLTVV.

This chain uses TRBV28 with TRBJ1-4; maybe TRBD1 (5 bases). The germline V gene has CDR1 MDHEN and CDR2 SYDVKM. V was shortened by 7 bases and J by 13 bases, with 16 bases between the two germline ends. This CDR3 comprises 12 residues. The CDR3 nucleotides read TGTGCCAGCACGAAAGGGGTCAGTTCACTGTTTTTT. Translating gives CASTKGVSSLFF.

This chain connects TRBV30 to TRBJ1-1, with D maybe TRBD1 (5 bases). The CDR3 covers 13 residues. The germline V and J ends were trimmed by 3 bases and 4 bases, with 12 bases remaining between them. Per the germline V gene, CDR1 is GTSNPN and CDR2 is SVGIG (reference sequence). Here the CDR3 reads CAWRALGGTEAFF. CDR3 DNA sequence: TGTGCCTGGAGGGCCCTGGGGGGCACTGAAGCTTTCTTT.

The chain employs TRBV6-4 and TRBJ1-2; 8 nucleotides match TRBD1. This CDR3 region has 13 residues. Germline trimming cut 5 bases from V and 7 bases from J; bases unmatched to any gene: 6. The germline V gene has CDR1 MRHNA and CDR2 SNTAGT. CDR3 sequence (DNA): TGTGCCAGCAGTACCGACAGGGGTTCTGGCTACACCTTC. It specifies CASSTDRGSGYTF.

The chain links TRBV15 to TRBJ1-6; no clear D gene. The ends were cut back, 8 bases at V and 7 bases at J, with 27 bases in the middle. CDR3 size: 18 residues. Looked up from germline, CDR1 is LNHNV and CDR2 is YYDKDF (reference sequence). The CDR3 region is CATENRAYYGLSNSPLHF. The DNA of the CDR3 is TGTGCCACCGAGAACCGGGCTTACTACGGATTGTCCAATTCACCCCTCCACTTT.

The chain links TRBV6-5 to TRBJ2-7; 11 bases agree with TRBD2. CDR1 is MNHEY and CDR2 is SVGAGI in the germline V gene. The CDR3 spans 14 residues. V lost 6 bases to trimming and J lost 2 bases; unmatched junction nucleotides: 3. CDR3 bases: TGTGCCAGCAGGACGACTAGCGGGGCCTACGAGCAGTACTTC. It yields the protein CASRTTSGAYEQYF.